The 19 T cell receptor beta chains listed next were all sequenced from one sample in a study of identifying expanded T cells in peripheral blood. Assay: immunoSEQ multiplex PCR; the TCRdb copy retains only in-frame clones and omits some. The data show about 100,000 clones, 85% to 90% seen once. The source material was blood. The receptors derive from a person aged 18 to 75 in good health.

The V call is TRBV5-4, the J call TRBJ2-5, with TRBD2 matching over 10 bases. This CDR3 contains 16 residues. Trimming took 4 bases from V and 5 from J; bases not matched to a gene: 11. The V gene's germline CDR1 is SGHNT and CDR2 YYREEE (reference sequence). DNA of the CDR3: TGTGCCAGCAGCCCCCCCGGGACTAGCGATCATGAGACCCAGTACTTC. It is translated as CASSPPGTSDHETQYF.

The V call is TRBV7-8, the J call TRBJ1-4; a possible D gene is TRBD1 (5 bases). V was cut by 6 bases and J by 4 bases, with 12 bases left in between. CDR3 size: 14 residues. Looked up from germline, CDR1 is SGHVS and CDR2 is FQNEAQ. CDR3 bases: TGTGCCAGCAGGCTGGGACGGGGTAATGAAAAACTGTTTTTT. This sequence encodes CASRLGRGNEKLFF.

The rearrangement links TRBV7-2 to TRBJ2-7; 7 nucleotides match TRBD1. The germline V gene has CDR1 SGHTA and CDR2 FQGNSA. The CDR3 sequence is 14 residues long. The V and J ends lost 6 bases and 0 bases, in that order; junction bases with no gene match: 5. The DNA of the CDR3 is TGTGCCAGCAGGGGACAGCCTAGCTCCTACGAGCAGTACTTC. Translating it yields CASRGQPSSYEQYF.

J is TRBJ1-2 and V is TRBV15; D is ambiguous. The CDR3 consists of 12 residues. Trimming took off 4 bases at V and 2 bases at J, with 5 bases between the two ends. The V gene's germline CDR1 is LNHNV and CDR2 YYDKDF (reference sequence). The CDR3 DNA is TGTGCCACCAGCACCTTAAACTATGGCTACACCTTC. Amino acid sequence: CATSTLNYGYTF. Full variable domain (rest looked up from reference TRBV15 and TRBJ1-2): DAMVIQNPRYQVTQFGKPVTLSCSQTLNHNVMYWYQQKSSQAPKLLFHYYDKDFNNEADTPDNFQSRRPNTSFCFLDIRSPGLGDTAMYLCATSTLNYGYTFGSGTRLTVV.

The J gene is TRBJ1-1, the V gene TRBV7-8, with TRBD1 matching over 8 bases. The CDR3 length is 14 residues. Germline CDR1 and CDR2: SGHVS and FQNEAQ. Unmatched junction bases numbered 4, after V lost 0 bases and J lost 7 bases. CDR3: CASSLAVTGDEAFF. CDR3 sequence (DNA): TGTGCCAGCAGCTTAGCAGTGACAGGGGATGAAGCTTTCTTT.

The chain joins TRBV7-2 to TRBJ2-6, with D possibly called TRBD1 or TRBD2 (5 bases each). V lost 5 bases and J lost 0, with 11 bases in between. The germline V gene has CDR1 SGHTA and CDR2 FQGNSA. There are 16 residues in the CDR3. CDR3 sequence reads: CASSRDGYSGANVLTF. Written as DNA, the CDR3 is TGTGCCAGCAGCCGGGACGGCTACTCTGGGGCCAACGTCCTGACTTTC.

The chain recombines TRBV27 with TRBJ1-6, with D hard to call. The V end lost 2 bases, the J end lost 1 base, and 3 bases lay between the germline ends. The CDR3 runs to 14 residues. The germline CDR1 and CDR2 sequences are MNHEY and SMNVEV (reference sequence). In DNA, the CDR3 is TGTGCCAGCAGTTTAATGTCCTATAATTCACCCCTCCACTTT. Residues: CASSLMSYNSPLHF.

V and J are TRBV10-1 and TRBJ2-2; D might be TRBD2 (5 bases). The germline V gene encodes CDR1 WNHNN and CDR2 SYGVQD (reference sequence). CDR3 length: 16 amino acids. V was pared by 0 bases and J by 0 bases, with 8 bases between. For the CDR3, the DNA is TGCGCCAGCAGTGAGTCGTGGCGGGCGAACACCGGGGAGCTGTTTTTT. This encodes CASSESWRANTGELFF.

The chain combines TRBV29-1 with TRBJ1-2, with D maybe TRBD1 (5 bases). Between the trimmed V and J ends, which lost 7 bases and 0 bases, there was a span of 24 bases. The CDR3 is made up of 17 amino acids. CDR1 is SQVTM and CDR2 is ANQGSEA in the germline V gene. The DNA of the CDR3 is TGCAGCGCGGGGCCGTCGGACTTATGGACTTCTAACTATGGCTACACCTTC. It codes for CSAGPSDLWTSNYGYTF.

This clone turned up a few times. The chain joins TRBV18 to TRBJ2-1, with unresolved D. Per germline, CDR1 KGHSH and CDR2 LQKENI. Deletions cut 0 bases from V and 8 bases from J, with 17 bases between. The CDR3 has 16 residues. The CDR3 is CASSPPGTVRSDEQFF. DNA for the CDR3: TGTGCCAGCTCACCACCCGGCACTGTCAGGTCGGATGAGCAGTTCTTC.

The rearrangement uses TRBV4-1 and TRBJ2-7, with D perhaps being TRBD1 or TRBD2 (5 bases each). Germline CDR1 MGHRA, CDR2 YSYEKL. Trimming shortened V by 2 bases and J by 3 bases, and 14 bases separated the two germline ends. This CDR3 has 15 residues. Here the CDR3 DNA reads TGCGCCAGCAGCCAAACGTCAACAGGAGGCTACGAGCAGTACTTC. Translated: CASSQTSTGGYEQYF.

The chain links TRBV7-9 to TRBJ2-1; tentative D call: TRBD2 (6 bases). This CDR3 spans 14 amino acids. V was pared by 4 bases and J by 7 bases, with 14 bases between. Germline assignment: CDR1 SEHNR and CDR2 FQNEAQ (reference sequence). The CDR3 sequence is CASSSQLGGNEQFF. Written as DNA, the CDR3 is TGTGCCAGCAGCTCACAACTCGGGGGTAATGAGCAGTTCTTC.

Of note for this clone: Other DNA sequences in this specimen translate into the identical CDR3. This sequence joins TRBV28 and TRBJ1-1; no definite D call. The V and J ends lost 7 bases and 2 bases respectively, with 20 bases between them. Per germline, CDR1 MDHEN and CDR2 SYDVKM. The CDR3 loop spans 16 amino acids. CDR3 DNA: TGTGCCAGCATTGGGCCCACTCTGGTGGGTAACACTGAAGCTTTCTTT. Translating it yields CASIGPTLVGNTEAFF.

V and J are TRBV7-2 and TRBJ2-1, with D perhaps matching TRBD1 or TRBD2 (5 bases each). Trimming pared 5 bases from V and 14 bases from J, leaving 16 bases between. The CDR3 totals 12 residues. Germline CDR1 SGHTA, CDR2 FQGNSA. The CDR3 nucleotides read TGTGCCAGCAGCCCGACAGTGTTCGGGGAGTTCTTC. Residues: CASSPTVFGEFF. The complete variable domain, with remaining parts taken from reference TRBV7-2 and TRBJ2-1, reads GAGVSQSPSNKVTEKGKDVELRCDPISGHTALYWYRQSLGQGLEFLIYFQGNSAPDKSGLPSDRFSAERTGGSVSTLTIQRTQQEDSAVYLCASSPTVFGEFFGPGTRLTVL.

V and J are TRBV27 and TRBJ2-2, with TRBD1 identical over 9 bases. The CDR3 spans 15 residues. Germline V CDR1 and CDR2: MNHEY, SMNVEV (reference sequence). J gave up 7 bases and V 6 bases, and 9 bases lay outside the gene matches. The CDR3 nucleotides read TGTGCCAGCAGCCTCACAGGGGGCGCAGACGGGGAGCTGTTTTTT. Protein product: CASSLTGGADGELFF.

The chain carries TRBV18 and TRBJ2-7, with D perhaps TRBD2 (6 bases). Germline assignment: CDR1 KGHSH and CDR2 LQKENI. CDR3 length: 16 residues. V lost 1 base, J lost 0 bases, and 13 bases lay in between. Here the CDR3 DNA reads TGTGCCAGCTCACCACGAGTGCAGGGAGGCTCCTACGAGCAGTACTTC. This codes for CASSPRVQGGSYEQYF. The entire variable domain, with the rest obtained from reference TRBV18 and TRBJ2-7, is as follows: NAGVMQNPRHLVRRRGQEARLRCSPMKGHSHVYWYRQLPEEGLKFMVYLQKENIIDESGMPKERFSAEFPKEGPSILRIQQVVRGDSAAYFCASSPRVQGGSYEQYFGPGTRLTVT.

The chain employs TRBV6-5 and TRBJ2-5, with unresolved D. In germline, CDR1 is MNHEY, CDR2 SVGAGI. V gave up 4 bases and J gave up 2 bases, with 8 bases separating them. This CDR3 has 13 residues. DNA for the CDR3: TGTGCCAGCAGTTGGCGAAAGCAAGAGACCCAGTACTTC. This sequence encodes CASSWRKQETQYF.

This rearrangement joins TRBV2 to TRBJ2-3, with 7 bases matching TRBD1. Germline loops: CDR1 SNHLY, CDR2 FYNNEI. V gave up 6 bases and J gave up 5 bases; unmatched junction bases: 8. This CDR3 region has 14 residues. As DNA, the CDR3 is TGTGCCAGCAGCGCCGGACAGGACGGAGATACGCAGTATTTT. This gives the protein CASSAGQDGDTQYF.

This clone was counted between two and nine times. The J gene is TRBJ2-1, the V gene TRBV7-2, with 10 bases matching TRBD1. J gave up 7 bases and V 5 bases, and 5 bases lay outside the gene matches. In germline, CDR1 is SGHTA, CDR2 FQGNSA. This CDR3 region has 14 residues. The CDR3 spells CASSPTGGWNEQFF. The CDR3 DNA reads TGTGCCAGCAGCCCGACAGGGGGCTGGAATGAGCAGTTCTTC.